Listed below are T cell receptor beta chains from one sample, sequenced in a study of blood T cell repertoires in COVID-19. This table comes from immunoSEQ multiplex PCR, and its TCRdb copy is limited to in-frame clones, with some not included. The sample includes more than 300,000 clones, around four fifths of them seen just once. The sequenced sample consisted of peripheral blood. All receptors come from a woman aged 50 to 65 with acute or convalescent COVID-19. The conserved cysteine and the conserved F or W are not part of the CDR3 here.

J gene	V gene	CDR3 protein
TRBJ1-5	TRBV2	ASRRFQPQH
TRBJ2-5	TRBV5-1	ASSSTPQETQY
TRBJ1-2	TRBV7-2	ASSTDQGQVYGYT
TRBJ1-2	TRBV11-1	ASSYGTGGEGYT
TRBJ2-1	TRBV30	AWSRGLAETPTLFNEQF
TRBJ1-3	TRBV7-9	ASTYSGNTIY
TRBJ2-2	TRBV7-7	ASSPQGAVTGELF
TRBJ1-2	TRBV28	ASSFYPGTGKDGYT
TRBJ2-5	TRBV18	ASSPGLADQETQY
TRBJ2-7	TRBV6-1	ASSRHRSEQY
TRBJ2-1	TRBV15	ATSRVPGEQF
TRBJ1-2	TRBV3-1/TRBV3-2	ASSQRDRAFT
TRBJ1-6	TRBV2	ASSGVGPSSYNSPLH
TRBJ1-5	TRBV18	ASSPPNREGQPQH
TRBJ1-5	TRBV6-4	ASSARGRSQPQH
TRBJ2-1	TRBV7-3	ASSLTRTSGSHEQF
TRBJ1-2	TRBV11-2	ASSVDRGYGYT
TRBJ2-7	TRBV5-1	ASSVGDYEQY
TRBJ1-2	TRBV6-5	ASSYSAHKGYT
TRBJ1-2	TRBV5-6	ASSLDWTGI
TRBJ1-2	TRBV30	AWSVSGDAGYT
TRBJ1-4	TRBV7-9	ASSHATNEKLF
TRBJ1-2	TRBV4-1	ASSQEAATTGYT
TRBJ2-5	TRBV5-4	ASSLAGGGKETQY
TRBJ2-1	TRBV5-6	ASSSTKTIRNEQF
TRBJ1-1	TRBV29-1	STMTANTEAF
TRBJ2-5	TRBV5-4	ASSLGSGAGQETQY
TRBJ2-5	TRBV29-1	SVKQQETQY
TRBJ1-1	TRBV5-1	ASSLSEGAWTEAF
TRBJ2-3	TRBV18	ASSPSDRGRTDTQY
TRBJ2-5	TRBV6-5	ASRTGTGFQETQY
TRBJ1-1	TRBV25-1	ASSEPGTGDTEAF
TRBJ2-3	TRBV6-5	ASRTPTGADTQY
TRBJ1-1	TRBV4-3	ASSQANRGNTEAF
TRBJ1-6	TRBV4-2	ASSQEGGRPLH
TRBJ2-5	TRBV5-1	ASSRQETQY
TRBJ2-7	TRBV18	ASSPSATGTYEQY
TRBJ2-6	TRBV5-8	ATGGSSGANVLT
TRBJ2-6	TRBV4-3	ASSHQAPAGGTGANVLT
TRBJ2-1	TRBV10-3	AISESHVGTGYNEQF
TRBJ1-1	TRBV13	ASSSAGTGGTEAF
TRBJ2-1	TRBV7-8	ASSSLIYNEQF
TRBJ2-4	TRBV27	ASSLSRESLNIQY
TRBJ1-4	TRBV7-2	ASSSGGRTNEKLF
TRBJ2-2	TRBV7-8	ASSEQGARTGELF
TRBJ2-2	TRBV7-2	ASGTSGSPMNTGELF
TRBJ1-5	TRBV18	ASSRDRVEQPQH
TRBJ2-3	TRBV7-3	ASSLNTVPDTQY
TRBJ1-6	TRBV19	ASTDPRSSIPLH